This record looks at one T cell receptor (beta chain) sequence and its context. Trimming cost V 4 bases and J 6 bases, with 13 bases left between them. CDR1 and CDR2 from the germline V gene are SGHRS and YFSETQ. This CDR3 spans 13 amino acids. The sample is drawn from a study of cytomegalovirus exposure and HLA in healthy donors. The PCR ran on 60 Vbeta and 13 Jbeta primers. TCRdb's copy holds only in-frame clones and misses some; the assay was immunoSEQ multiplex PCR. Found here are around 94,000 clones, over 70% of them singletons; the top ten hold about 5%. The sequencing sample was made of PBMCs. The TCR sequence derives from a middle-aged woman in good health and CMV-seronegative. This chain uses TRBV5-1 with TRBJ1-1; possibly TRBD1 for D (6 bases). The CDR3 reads CASSEQGLPEAFF. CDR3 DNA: TGCGCCAGCAGCGAACAGGGTTTACCTGAAGCTTTCTTT.